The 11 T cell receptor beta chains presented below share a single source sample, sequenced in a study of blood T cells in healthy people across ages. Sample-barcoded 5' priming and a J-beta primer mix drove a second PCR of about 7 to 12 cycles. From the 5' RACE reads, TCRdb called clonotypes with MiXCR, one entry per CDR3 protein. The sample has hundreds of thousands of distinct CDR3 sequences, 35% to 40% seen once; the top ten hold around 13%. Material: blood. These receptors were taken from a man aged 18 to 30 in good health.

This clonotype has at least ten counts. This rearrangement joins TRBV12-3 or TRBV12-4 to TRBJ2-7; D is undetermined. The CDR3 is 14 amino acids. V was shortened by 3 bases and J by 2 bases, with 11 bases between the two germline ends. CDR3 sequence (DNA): TGTGCCAGCAGTTTTAGTGAGGCCACCTACGAGCAGTACTTC. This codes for CASSFSEATYEQYF.

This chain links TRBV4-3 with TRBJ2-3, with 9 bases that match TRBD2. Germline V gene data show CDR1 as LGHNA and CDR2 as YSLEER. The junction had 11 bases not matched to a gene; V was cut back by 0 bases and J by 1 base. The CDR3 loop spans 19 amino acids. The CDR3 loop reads CASSQDRIRASGGTDTQYF. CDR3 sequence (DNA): TGCGCCAGCAGCCAAGATCGGATAAGGGCTAGCGGGGGCACAGATACGCAGTATTTT.

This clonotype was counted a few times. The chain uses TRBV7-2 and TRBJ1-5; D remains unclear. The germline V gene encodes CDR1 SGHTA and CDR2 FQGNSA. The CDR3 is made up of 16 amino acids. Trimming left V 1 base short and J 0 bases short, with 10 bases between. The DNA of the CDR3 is TGTGCCAGCAGCTTAGACAACAGAGATAGCAATCAGCCCCAGCATTTT. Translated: CASSLDNRDSNQPQHF.

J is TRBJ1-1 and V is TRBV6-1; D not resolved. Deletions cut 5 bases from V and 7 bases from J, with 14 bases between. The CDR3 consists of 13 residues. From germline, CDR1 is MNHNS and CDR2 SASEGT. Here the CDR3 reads CASSQFSGFEAFF. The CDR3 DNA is TGTGCCAGCAGTCAATTCTCAGGTTTTGAAGCTTTCTTT.

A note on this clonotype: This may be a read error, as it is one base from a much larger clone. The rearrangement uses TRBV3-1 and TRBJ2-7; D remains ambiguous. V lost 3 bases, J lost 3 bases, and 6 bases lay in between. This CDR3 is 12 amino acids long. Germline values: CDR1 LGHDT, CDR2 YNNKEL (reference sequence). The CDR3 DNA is TGTGCCAGCAGCCAGAGCGTCTACGAGCAGTACTTC. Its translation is CASSQSVYEQYF.

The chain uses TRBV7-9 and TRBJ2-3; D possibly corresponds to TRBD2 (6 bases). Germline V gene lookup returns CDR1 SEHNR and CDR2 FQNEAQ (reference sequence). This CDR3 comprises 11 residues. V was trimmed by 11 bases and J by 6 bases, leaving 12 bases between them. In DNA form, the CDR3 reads TGTGCCTACAGCCGGGGGGATACGCAGTATTTT. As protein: CAYSRGDTQYF.

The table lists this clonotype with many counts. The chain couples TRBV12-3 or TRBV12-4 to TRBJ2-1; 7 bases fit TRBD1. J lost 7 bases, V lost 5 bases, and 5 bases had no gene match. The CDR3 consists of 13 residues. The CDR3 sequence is CASSKTGINEQFF. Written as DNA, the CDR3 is TGTGCCAGCAGTAAGACAGGGATAAATGAGCAGTTCTTC.

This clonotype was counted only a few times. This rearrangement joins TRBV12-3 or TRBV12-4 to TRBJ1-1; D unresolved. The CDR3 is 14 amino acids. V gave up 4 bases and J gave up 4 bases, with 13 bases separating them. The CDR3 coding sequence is TGTGCCAGCAGTTCCGGGAACGGGGTCACTGAAGCTTTCTTT. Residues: CASSSGNGVTEAFF.

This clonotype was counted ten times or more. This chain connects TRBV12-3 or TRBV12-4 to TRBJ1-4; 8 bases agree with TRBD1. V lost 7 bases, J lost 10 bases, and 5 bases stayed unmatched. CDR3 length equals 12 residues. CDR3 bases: TGTGCCAGCACCCCGGGACAGGCAAAACTGTTTTTT. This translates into CASTPGQAKLFF.

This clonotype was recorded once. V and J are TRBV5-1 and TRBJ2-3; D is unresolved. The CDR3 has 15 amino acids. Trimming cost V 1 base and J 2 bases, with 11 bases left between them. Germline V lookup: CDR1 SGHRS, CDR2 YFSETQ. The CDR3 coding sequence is TGCGCCAGCAGCTTGACCAGCACCGACACAGATACGCAGTATTTT. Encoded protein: CASSLTSTDTDTQYF.

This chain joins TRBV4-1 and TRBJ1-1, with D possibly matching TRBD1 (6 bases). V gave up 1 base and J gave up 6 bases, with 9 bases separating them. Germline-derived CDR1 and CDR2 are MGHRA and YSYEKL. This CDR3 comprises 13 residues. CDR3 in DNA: TGCGCCAGCAGCCAAGTACAGGGCCCTGAAGCTTTCTTT. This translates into CASSQVQGPEAFF.